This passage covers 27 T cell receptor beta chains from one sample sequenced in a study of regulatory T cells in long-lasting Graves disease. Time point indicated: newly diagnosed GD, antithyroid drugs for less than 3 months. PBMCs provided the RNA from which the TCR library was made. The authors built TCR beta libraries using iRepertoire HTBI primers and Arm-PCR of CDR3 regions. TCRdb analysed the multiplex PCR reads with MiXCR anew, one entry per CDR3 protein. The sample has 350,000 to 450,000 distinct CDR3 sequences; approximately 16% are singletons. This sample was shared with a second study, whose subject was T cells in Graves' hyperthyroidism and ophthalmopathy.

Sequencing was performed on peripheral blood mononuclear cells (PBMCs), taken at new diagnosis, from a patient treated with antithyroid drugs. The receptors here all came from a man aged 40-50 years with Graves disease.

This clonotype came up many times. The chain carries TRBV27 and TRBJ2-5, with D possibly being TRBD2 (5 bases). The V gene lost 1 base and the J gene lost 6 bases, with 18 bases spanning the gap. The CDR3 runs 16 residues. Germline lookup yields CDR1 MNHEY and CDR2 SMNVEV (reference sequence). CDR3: CASSLLARTGMKTQYF. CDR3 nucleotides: TGTGCCAGCAGTTTATTGGCCAGAACGGGGATGAAGACCCAGTACTTC.

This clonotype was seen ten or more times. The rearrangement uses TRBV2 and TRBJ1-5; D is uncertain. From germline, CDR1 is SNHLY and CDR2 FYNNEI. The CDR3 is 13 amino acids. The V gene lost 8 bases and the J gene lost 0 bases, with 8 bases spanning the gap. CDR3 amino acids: CASEQYSNQPQHF. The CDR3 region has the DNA TGTGCCAGCGAACAGTATAGCAATCAGCCCCAGCATTTT.

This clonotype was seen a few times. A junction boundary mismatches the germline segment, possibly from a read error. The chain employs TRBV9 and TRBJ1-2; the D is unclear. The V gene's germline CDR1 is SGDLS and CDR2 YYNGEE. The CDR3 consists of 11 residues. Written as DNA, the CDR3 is TGTGCCAACAGCGGCATTTATGGCTACACCTTC. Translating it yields CANSGIYGYTF.

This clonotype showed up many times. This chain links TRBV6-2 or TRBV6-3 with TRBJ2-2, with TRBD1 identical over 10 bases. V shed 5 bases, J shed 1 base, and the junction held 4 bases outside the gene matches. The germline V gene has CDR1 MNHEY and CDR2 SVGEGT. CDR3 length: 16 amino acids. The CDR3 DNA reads TGTGCCAGCAGTAACGACAGGGGGCTGAACACCGGGGAGCTGTTTTTT. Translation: CASSNDRGLNTGELFF.

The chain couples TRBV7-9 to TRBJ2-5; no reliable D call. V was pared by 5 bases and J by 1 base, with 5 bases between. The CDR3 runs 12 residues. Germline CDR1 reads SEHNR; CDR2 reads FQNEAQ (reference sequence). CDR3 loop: CASSGPQETQYF. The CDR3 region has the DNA TGTGCCAGCAGCGGGCCCCAAGAGACCCAGTACTTC.

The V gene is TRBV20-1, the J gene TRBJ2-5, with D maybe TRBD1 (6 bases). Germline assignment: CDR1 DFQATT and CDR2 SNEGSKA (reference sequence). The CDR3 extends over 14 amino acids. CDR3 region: CSAFFSGGSETQYF. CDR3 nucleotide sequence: TGCAGCGCCTTTTTCTCTGGGGGCTCAGAGACCCAGTACTTC.

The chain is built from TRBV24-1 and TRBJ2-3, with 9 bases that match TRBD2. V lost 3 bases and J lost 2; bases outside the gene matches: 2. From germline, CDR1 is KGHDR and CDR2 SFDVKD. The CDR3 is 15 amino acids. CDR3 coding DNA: TGTGCCACCAGTGATCTGGGACTAGCCACAGATACGCAGTATTTT. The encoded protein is CATSDLGLATDTQYF.

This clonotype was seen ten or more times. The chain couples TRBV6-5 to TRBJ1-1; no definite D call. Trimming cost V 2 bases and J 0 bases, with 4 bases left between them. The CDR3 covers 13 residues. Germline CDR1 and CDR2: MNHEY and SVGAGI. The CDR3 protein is CASSYAMNTEAFF. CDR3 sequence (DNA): TGTGCCAGCAGTTACGCCATGAACACTGAAGCTTTCTTT.

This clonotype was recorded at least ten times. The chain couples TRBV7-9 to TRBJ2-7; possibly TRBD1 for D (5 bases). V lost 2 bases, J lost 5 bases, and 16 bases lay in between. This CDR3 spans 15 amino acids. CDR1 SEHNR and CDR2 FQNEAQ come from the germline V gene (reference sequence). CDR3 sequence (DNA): TGTGCCAGCAGCTTAATGGGCAGGCAAGGGGACGAGCAGTACTTC. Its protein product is CASSLMGRQGDEQYF.

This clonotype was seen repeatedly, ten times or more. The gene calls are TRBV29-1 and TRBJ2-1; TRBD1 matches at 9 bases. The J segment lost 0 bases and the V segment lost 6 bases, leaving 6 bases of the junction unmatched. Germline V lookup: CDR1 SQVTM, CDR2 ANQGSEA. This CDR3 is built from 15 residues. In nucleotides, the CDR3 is TGCAGCGTCTCAACAGGGGGCGCCTCCTACAATGAGCAGTTCTTC. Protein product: CSVSTGGASYNEQFF.

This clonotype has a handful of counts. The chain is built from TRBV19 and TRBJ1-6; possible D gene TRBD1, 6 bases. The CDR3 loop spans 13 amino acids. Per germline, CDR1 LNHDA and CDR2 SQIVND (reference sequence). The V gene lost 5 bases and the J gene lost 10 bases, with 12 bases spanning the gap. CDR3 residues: CASSQQGRSPLHF. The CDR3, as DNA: TGTGCCAGTAGTCAGCAGGGGAGATCACCCCTCCACTTT. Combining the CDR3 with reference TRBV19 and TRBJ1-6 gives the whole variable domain DGGITQSPKYLFRKEGQNVTLSCEQNLNHDAMYWYRQDPGQGLRLIYYSQIVNDFQKGDIAEGYSVSREKKESFPLTVTSAQKNPTAFYLCASSQQGRSPLHFGNGTRLTVT.

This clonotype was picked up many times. CDR3 region: CASSHLHSETQYF. The CDR3 nucleotides are TGTGCCAGCAGCCACCTCCACTCTGAGACCCAGTACTTC. The chain has TRBV28 and TRBJ2-5; D is undetermined. Germline lookup yields CDR1 MDHEN and CDR2 SYDVKM. Trimming pared 6 bases from V and 5 bases from J, leaving 13 bases between. CDR3 length equals 13 residues.

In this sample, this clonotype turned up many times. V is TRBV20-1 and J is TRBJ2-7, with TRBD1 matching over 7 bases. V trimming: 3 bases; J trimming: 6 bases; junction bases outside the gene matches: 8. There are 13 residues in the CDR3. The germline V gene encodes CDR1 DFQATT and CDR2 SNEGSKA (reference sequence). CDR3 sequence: CSARGQYFGEQYF. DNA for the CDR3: TGCAGTGCTAGGGGACAGTATTTCGGCGAGCAGTACTTC.

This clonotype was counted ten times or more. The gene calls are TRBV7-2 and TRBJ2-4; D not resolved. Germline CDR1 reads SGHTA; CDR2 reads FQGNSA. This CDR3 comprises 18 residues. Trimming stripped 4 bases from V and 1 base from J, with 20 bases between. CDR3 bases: TGTGCCAGCAGCTCCCCTAGTCGCCCGGTGGGGGCCAAAAACATTCAGTACTTC. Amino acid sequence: CASSSPSRPVGAKNIQYF.

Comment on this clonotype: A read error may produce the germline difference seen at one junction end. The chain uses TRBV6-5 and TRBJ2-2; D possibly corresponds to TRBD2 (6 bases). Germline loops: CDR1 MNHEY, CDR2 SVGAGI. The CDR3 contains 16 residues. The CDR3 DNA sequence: TGTACCAGCAGTTTACCCCCTAGCGCGAACACCGGGGAGCTGTTTTTT. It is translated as CTSSLPPSANTGELFF.

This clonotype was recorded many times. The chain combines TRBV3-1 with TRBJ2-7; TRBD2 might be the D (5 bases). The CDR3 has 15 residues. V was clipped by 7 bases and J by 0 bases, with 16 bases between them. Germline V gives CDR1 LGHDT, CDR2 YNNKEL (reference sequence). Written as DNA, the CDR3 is TGTGCCAGCACCCGGACTCCCCATAGCTCCTACGAGCAGTACTTC. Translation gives CASTRTPHSSYEQYF.

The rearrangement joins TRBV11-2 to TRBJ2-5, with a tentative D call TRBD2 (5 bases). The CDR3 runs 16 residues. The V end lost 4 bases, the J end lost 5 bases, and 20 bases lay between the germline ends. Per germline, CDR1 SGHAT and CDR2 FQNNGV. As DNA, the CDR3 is TGTGCCAGCAGCTCTGGAACGGCCGGGGATAGGGAGACCCAGTACTTC. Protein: CASSSGTAGDRETQYF.

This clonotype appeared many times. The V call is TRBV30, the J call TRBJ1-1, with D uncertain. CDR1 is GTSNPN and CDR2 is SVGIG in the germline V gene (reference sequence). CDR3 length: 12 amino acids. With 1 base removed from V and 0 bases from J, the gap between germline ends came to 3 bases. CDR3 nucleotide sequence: TGTGCCTGGAGTGAAATGAACACTGAAGCTTTCTTT. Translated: CAWSEMNTEAFF.

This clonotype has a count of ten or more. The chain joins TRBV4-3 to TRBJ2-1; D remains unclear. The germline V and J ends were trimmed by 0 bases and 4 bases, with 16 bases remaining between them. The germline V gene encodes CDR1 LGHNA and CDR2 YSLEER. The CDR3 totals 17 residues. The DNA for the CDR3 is TGCGCCAGCAGCCAAGATCAGGAACTGAACCTTTACAATGAGCAGTTCTTC. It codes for CASSQDQELNLYNEQFF.

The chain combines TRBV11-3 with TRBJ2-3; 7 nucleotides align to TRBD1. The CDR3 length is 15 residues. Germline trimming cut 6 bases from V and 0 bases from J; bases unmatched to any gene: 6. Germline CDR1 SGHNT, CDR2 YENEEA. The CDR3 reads CASSWGTASTDTQYF. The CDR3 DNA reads TGTGCCAGCAGTTGGGGGACAGCTAGCACAGATACGCAGTATTTT.

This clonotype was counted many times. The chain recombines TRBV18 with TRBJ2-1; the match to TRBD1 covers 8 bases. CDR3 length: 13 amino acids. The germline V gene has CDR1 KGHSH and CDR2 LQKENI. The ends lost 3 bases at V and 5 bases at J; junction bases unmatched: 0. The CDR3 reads CASSPDRDNEQFF. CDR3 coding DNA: TGTGCCAGCTCACCGGACAGGGACAATGAGCAGTTCTTC. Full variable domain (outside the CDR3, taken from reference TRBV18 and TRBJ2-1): NAGVMQNPRHLVRRRGQEARLRCSPMKGHSHVYWYRQLPEEGLKFMVYLQKENIIDESGMPKERFSAEFPKEGPSILRIQQVVRGDSAAYFCASSPDRDNEQFFGPGTRLTVL.

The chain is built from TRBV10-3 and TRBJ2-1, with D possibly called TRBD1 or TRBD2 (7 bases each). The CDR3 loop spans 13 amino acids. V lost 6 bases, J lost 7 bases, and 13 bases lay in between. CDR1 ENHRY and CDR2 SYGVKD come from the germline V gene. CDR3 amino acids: CAIRPQGGNEQFF. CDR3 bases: TGTGCCATCAGGCCCCAGGGGGGGAATGAGCAGTTCTTC.

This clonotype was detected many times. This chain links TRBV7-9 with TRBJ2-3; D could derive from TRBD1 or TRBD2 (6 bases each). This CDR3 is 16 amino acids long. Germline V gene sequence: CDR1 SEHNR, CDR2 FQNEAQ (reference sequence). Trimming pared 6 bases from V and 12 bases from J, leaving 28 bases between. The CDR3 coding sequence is TGTGCCAGCAGAACAGGGACCGGGAGCGGTCTGGGGTCTCAGTATTTT. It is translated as CASRTGTGSGLGSQYF.

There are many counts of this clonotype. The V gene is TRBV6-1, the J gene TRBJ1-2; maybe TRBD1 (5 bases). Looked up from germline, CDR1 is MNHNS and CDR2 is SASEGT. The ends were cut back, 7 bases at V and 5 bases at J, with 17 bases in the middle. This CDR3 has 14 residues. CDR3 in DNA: TGTGCCAGCATCGTCAAGCGGGGGTTGTATGGCTACACCTTC. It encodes CASIVKRGLYGYTF.

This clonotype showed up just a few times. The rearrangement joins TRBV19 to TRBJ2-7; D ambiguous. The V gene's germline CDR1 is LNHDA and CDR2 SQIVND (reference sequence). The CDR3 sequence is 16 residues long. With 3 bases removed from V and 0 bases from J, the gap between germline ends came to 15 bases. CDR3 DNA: TGTGCCAGTAGTATGAGAAGGCGTTATGGCTCCTACGAGCAGTACTTC. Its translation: CASSMRRRYGSYEQYF.

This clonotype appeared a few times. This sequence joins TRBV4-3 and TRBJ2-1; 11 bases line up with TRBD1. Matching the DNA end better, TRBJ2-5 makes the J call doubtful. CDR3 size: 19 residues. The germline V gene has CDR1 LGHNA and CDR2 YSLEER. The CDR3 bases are TGCGCCAGCAGCCACCTGACCGGGACAGGGGGATGGCTTGGTGGGACCCAGTACTTC. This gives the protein CASSHLTGTGGWLGGTQYF.

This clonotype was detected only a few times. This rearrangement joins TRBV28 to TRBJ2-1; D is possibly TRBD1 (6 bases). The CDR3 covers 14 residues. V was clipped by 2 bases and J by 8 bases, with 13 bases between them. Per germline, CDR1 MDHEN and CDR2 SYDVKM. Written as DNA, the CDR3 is TGTGCCAGCAGTTTAGTACAGGGACGGTATGAGCAGTTCTTC. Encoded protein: CASSLVQGRYEQFF. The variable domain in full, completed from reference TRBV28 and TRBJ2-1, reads DVKVTQSSRYLVKRTGEKVFLECVQDMDHENMFWYRQDPGLGLRLIYFSYDVKMKEKGDIPEGYSVSREKKERFSLILESASTNQTSMYLCASSLVQGRYEQFFGPGTRLTVL.